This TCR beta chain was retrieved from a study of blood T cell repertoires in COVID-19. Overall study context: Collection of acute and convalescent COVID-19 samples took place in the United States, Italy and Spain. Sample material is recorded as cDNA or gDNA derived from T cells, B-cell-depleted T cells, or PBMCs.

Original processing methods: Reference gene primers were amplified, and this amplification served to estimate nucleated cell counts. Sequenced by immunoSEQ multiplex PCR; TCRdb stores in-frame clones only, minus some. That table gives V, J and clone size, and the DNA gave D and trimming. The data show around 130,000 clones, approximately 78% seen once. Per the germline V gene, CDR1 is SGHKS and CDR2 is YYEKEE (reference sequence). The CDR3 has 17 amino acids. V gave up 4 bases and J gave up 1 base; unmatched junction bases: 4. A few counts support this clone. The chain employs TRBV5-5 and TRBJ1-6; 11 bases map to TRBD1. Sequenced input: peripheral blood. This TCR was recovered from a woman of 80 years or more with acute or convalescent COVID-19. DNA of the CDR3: TGTGCCAGCAGCGGGACAGGGGGAGTTTCCTATAATTCACCCCTCCACTTT. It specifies CASSGTGGVSYNSPLHF. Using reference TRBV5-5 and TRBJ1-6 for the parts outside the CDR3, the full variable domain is DAGVTQSPTHLIKTRGQQVTLRCSPISGHKSVSWYQQVLGQGPQFIFQYYEKEERGRGNFPDRFSARQFPNYSSELNVNALLLGDSALYLCASSGTGGVSYNSPLHFGNGTRLTVT.